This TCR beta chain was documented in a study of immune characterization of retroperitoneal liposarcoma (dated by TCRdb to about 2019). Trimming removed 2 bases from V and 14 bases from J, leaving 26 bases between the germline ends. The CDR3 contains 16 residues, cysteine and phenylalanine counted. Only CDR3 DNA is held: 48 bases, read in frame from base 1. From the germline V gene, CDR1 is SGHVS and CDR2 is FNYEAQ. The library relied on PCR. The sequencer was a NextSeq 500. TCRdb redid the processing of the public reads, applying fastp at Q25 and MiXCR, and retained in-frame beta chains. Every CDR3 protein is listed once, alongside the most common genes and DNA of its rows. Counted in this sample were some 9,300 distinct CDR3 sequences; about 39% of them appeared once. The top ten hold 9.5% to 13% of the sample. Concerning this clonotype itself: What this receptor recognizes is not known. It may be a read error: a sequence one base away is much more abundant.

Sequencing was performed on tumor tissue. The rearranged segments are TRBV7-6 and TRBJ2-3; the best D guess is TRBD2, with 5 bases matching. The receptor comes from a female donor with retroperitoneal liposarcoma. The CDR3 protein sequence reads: CASSLQVGKNTGELYF. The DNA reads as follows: TGTGCCAGCAGCTTACAGGTGGGGAAGAACACCGGGGAGCTGTATTTT. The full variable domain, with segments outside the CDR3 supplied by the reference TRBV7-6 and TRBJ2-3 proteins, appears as GAGVSQSPRYKVTKRGQDVALRCDPISGHVSLYWYRQALGQGPEFLTYFNYEAQQDKSGLPNDRFSAERPEGSISTLTIQRTEQRDSAMYRCASSLQVGKNTGELYFGPGTRLTVL.